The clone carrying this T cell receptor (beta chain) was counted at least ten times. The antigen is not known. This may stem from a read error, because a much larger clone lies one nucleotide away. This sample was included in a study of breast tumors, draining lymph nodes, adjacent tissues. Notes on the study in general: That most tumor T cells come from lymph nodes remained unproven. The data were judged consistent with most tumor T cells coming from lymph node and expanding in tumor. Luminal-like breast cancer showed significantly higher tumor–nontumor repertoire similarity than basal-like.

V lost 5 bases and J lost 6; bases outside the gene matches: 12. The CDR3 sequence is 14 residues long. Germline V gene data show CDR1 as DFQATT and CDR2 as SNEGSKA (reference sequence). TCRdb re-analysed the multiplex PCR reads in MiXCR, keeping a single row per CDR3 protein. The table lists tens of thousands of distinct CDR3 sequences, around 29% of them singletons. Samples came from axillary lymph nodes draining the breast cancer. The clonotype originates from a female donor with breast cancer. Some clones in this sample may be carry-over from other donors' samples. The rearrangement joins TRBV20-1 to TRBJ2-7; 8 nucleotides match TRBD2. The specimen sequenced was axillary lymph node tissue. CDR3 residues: CSALLTSGFSEQYF. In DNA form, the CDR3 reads TGCAGTGCTCTACTCACTAGCGGATTCTCCGAGCAGTACTTC.